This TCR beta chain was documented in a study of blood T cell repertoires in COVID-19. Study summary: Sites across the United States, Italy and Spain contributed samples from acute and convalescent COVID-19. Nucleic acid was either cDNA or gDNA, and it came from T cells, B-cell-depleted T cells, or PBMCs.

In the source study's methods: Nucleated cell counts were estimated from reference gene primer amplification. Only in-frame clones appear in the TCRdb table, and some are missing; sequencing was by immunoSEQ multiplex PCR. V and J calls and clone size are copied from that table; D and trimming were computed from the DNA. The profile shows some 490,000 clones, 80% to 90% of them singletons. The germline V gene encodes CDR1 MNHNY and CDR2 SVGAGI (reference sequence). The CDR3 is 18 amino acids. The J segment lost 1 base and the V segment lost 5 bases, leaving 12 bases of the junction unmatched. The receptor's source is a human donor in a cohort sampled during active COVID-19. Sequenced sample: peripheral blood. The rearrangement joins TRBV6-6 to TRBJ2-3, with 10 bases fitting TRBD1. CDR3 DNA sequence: TGTGCCAGCAGTCCGGGACAGGGGCGAAATTTACGCACAGATACGCAGTATTTT. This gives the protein CASSPGQGRNLRTDTQYF.